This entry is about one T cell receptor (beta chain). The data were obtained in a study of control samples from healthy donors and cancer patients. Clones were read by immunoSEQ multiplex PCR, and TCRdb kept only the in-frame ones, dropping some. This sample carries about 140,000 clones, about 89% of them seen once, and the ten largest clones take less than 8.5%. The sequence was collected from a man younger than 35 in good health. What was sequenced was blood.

Here the CDR3 DNA reads TGTGCCAGCAGCTCGGACGGAAACTCCTACGAGCAGTACTTC. Protein: CASSSDGNSYEQYF. The genes are TRBV7-9 and TRBJ2-7, with D unresolved. Germline V gene lookup returns CDR1 SEHNR and CDR2 FQNEAQ (reference sequence). V lost 4 bases, J lost 0 bases, and 10 bases lay in between. The CDR3 loop spans 14 amino acids.